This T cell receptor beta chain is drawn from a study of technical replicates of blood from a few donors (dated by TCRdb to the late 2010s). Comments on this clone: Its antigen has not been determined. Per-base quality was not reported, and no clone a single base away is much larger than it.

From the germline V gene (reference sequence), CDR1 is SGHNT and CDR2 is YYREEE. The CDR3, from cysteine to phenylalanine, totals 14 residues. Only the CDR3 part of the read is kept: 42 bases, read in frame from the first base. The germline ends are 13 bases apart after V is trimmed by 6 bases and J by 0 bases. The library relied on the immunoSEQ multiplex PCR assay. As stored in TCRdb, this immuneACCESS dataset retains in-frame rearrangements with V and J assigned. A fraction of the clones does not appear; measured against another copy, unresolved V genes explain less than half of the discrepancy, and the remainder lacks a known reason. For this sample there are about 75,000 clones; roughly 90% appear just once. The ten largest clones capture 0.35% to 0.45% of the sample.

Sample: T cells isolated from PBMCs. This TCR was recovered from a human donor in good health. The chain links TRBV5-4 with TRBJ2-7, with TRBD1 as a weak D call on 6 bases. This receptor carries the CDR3 CASTRDKISYEQYF. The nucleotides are TGTGCCAGCACAAGGGACAAAATCTCCTACGAGCAGTACTTC.